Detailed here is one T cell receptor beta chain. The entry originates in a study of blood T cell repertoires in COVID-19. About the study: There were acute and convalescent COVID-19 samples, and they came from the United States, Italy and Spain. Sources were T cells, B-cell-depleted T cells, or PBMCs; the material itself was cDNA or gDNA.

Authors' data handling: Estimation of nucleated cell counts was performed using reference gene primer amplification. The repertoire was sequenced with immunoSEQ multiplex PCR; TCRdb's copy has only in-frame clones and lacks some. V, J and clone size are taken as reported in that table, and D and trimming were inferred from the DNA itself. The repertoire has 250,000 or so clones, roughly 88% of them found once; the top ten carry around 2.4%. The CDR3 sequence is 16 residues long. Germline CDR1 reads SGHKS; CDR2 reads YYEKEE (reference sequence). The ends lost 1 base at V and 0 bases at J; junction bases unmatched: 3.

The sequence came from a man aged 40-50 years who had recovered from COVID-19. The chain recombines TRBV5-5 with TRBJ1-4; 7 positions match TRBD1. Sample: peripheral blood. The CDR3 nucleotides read TGTGCCAGCAGCTTGTTAGGGACAGCAACTAATGAAAAACTGTTTTTT. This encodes CASSLLGTATNEKLFF.